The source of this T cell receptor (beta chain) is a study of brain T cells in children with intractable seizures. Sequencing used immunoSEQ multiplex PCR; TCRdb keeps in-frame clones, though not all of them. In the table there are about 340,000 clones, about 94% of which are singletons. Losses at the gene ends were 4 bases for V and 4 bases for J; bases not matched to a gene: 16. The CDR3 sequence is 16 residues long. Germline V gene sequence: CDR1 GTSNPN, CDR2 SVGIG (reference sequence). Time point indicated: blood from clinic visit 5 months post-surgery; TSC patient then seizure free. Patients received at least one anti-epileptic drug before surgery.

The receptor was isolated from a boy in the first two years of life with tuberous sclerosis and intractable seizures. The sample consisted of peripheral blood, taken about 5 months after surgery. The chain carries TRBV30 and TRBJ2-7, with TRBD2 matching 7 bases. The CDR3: CAWTDHPGGMGYEQYF. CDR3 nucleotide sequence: TGTGCCTGGACCGACCATCCGGGGGGTATGGGTTACGAGCAGTACTTC.